One and the same sample provided the 29 T cell receptor beta chains below, sequenced in a study of blood T cell repertoires in COVID-19 (dated by TCRdb to between 2020 and 2021). Libraries were built with the immunoSEQ multiplex PCR assay. Entries here come from immuneACCESS through TCRdb and include only in-frame sequences with V and J called. Some clones fail to appear in such tables; in the studies checked, an unresolved V gene covers under half of the shortfall, and the cause of the remainder is unknown. In all, the sample holds 150,000 to 200,000 clones, and 75% to 85% of those were seen once. The ten largest clonotypes hold around 6.9% of the sample. What was sequenced was peripheral blood. These receptors all come from a man aged 55 to 70 with acute or convalescent COVID-19.

This rearrangement joins TRBV9 to TRBJ2-7; 9 bases are shared with TRBD1. Germline V CDR1 and CDR2: SGDLS, YYNGEE. The CDR3 is made up of 16 amino acids. J lost 3 bases, V lost 2 bases, and 9 bases had no gene match. Here the CDR3 DNA reads TGTGCCAGCAGCGTCGGGGGGACAGGGTCTCTCTACGAGCAGTACTTC. This translates into CASSVGGTGSLYEQYF.

The chain has TRBV9 and TRBJ2-7; TRBD2 is a possible D gene (6 bases). This CDR3 has 14 residues. V lost 0 bases and J lost 5, with 12 bases in between. Germline V gene lookup returns CDR1 SGDLS and CDR2 YYNGEE. DNA of the CDR3: TGTGCCAGCAGCGTAGAGCTTACTAGCAACGAGCAGTACTTC. As protein: CASSVELTSNEQYF.

This clone was counted a few times. The chain uses TRBV13 and TRBJ2-3; 8 bases agree with TRBD1. The trim removed 6 bases at V and 6 bases at J, leaving 17 bases unmatched. CDR3 length: 17 amino acids. The V gene's germline CDR1 is PRHDT and CDR2 FYEKMQ (reference sequence). The CDR3 region is CASRPPPGQGMADTQYF. In nucleotides, the CDR3 is TGTGCCAGCAGACCTCCCCCCGGACAGGGAATGGCCGATACGCAGTATTTT.

The chain recombines TRBV5-6 with TRBJ1-1; 8 positions match TRBD1. CDR3 size: 15 residues. Germline loops: CDR1 SGHDT, CDR2 YYEEEE. Trimming cost V 4 bases and J 6 bases; bases outside gene matches: 11. The CDR3 sequence: CASSPRDRLRAEAFF. Here the CDR3 DNA reads TGTGCCAGCAGCCCACGGGACAGGCTGAGGGCTGAAGCTTTCTTT.

This clone is a singleton in its sample. V and J are TRBV6-5 and TRBJ1-1; D is unresolved. The CDR3 sequence is 15 residues long. V lost 4 bases, J lost 5 bases, and 17 bases lay in between. Germline lookup yields CDR1 MNHEY and CDR2 SVGAGI. CDR3 in amino acids: CASSSPAAEGTEAFF. CDR3 bases: TGTGCCAGCAGTTCCCCGGCGGCGGAGGGTACTGAAGCTTTCTTT.

This clone was detected a few times. The V gene is TRBV4-3, the J gene TRBJ1-6; D possibly corresponds to TRBD1 (5 bases). The length of the CDR3 is 15 residues. CDR1 LGHNA and CDR2 YSLEER come from the germline V gene. V was clipped by 3 bases and J by 8 bases, with 14 bases between them. CDR3 residues: CASSQTWGNDSPLHF. The CDR3, as DNA: TGCGCCAGCAGCCAGACGTGGGGCAATGATTCACCCCTCCACTTT.

The chain recombines TRBV9 with TRBJ2-1, with TRBD2 matching over 7 bases. The trim removed 0 bases at V and 5 bases at J, leaving 5 bases unmatched. Germline CDR1 and CDR2: SGDLS and YYNGEE. The CDR3 has 15 amino acids. The CDR3 spells CASSVGGRAHNEQFF. Written as DNA, the CDR3 is TGTGCCAGCAGCGTAGGTGGGAGGGCCCACAATGAGCAGTTCTTC.

The J gene is TRBJ1-5, the V gene TRBV20-1; D gene unclear. The CDR3 runs to 13 residues. The ends were cut back, 3 bases at V and 3 bases at J, with 9 bases in the middle. Per the germline V gene, CDR1 is DFQATT and CDR2 is SNEGSKA (reference sequence). CDR3 coding DNA: TGCAGTGCTAGTGTACAGAACAATCAGCCCCAGCATTTT. The encoded protein is CSASVQNNQPQHF.

V is TRBV11-1 and J is TRBJ2-5; 8 bases match TRBD1. CDR1 is SGHAT, CDR2 FQDESV, per germline (reference sequence). The CDR3 is made up of 15 amino acids. V dropped 3 bases and J dropped 5; count of bases not matched to a gene: 8. Written as DNA, the CDR3 is TGTGCCAGCAGCTTGGACAGGGCAGGGGGTGAGACCCAGTACTTC. Translated, it gives CASSLDRAGGETQYF.

This clone was found once. This rearrangement joins TRBV2 to TRBJ1-2; D call uncertain. Germline CDR1 is SNHLY and CDR2 is FYNNEI. The length of the CDR3 is 11 residues. Trimming left V 6 bases short and J 4 bases short, with 6 bases between. DNA for the CDR3: TGTGCCAGCAGACAGAGCTATGGCTACACCTTC. Protein: CASRQSYGYTF.

This clone was recorded a few times. The chain links TRBV4-1 to TRBJ2-1; 12 bases fit TRBD2. Unmatched junction bases numbered 5, after V lost 6 bases and J lost 5 bases. This CDR3 comprises 15 residues. Per germline, CDR1 MGHRA and CDR2 YSYEKL. For the CDR3, the DNA is TGCGCCAGCAGGGGCGGACTAGCGGGAAACAATGAGCAGTTCTTC. This translates into CASRGGLAGNNEQFF.

The chain joins TRBV21-1 to TRBJ1-2; the DNA was not compared with TRBD1, the D call given in the table. TRBV21-1 has pseudogene status. CDR3 length: 15 residues. The CDR3 region is CASSKTGQGGNGYTF. The CDR3 DNA is TGTGCCAGCAGCAAAACGGGCCAGGGGGGAAATGGCTACACCTTC.

V gene TRBV19 combines with J gene TRBJ2-7; D call uncertain. V was clipped by 6 bases and J by 1 base, with 10 bases between them. Germline-derived CDR1 and CDR2 are LNHDA and SQIVND (reference sequence). The CDR3 totals 13 residues. The CDR3 sequence is CASRNLQSYEQYF. The CDR3, as DNA: TGTGCCAGTAGAAACTTACAGTCCTACGAGCAGTACTTC.

The rearrangement joins TRBV7-6 to TRBJ2-7, with 7 bases identical to TRBD1. The germline V gene encodes CDR1 SGHVS and CDR2 FNYEAQ. This CDR3 region has 15 residues. J was trimmed by 2 bases and V by 1 base; bases with no gene match: 5. The CDR3 loop is CASSLEQGSAYEQYF. The CDR3, as DNA: TGTGCCAGCAGCTTAGAACAGGGGTCCGCCTACGAGCAGTACTTC.

This chain uses TRBV4-1 with TRBJ1-2; 8 bases match TRBD1. Germline CDR1 is MGHRA and CDR2 is YSYEKL. The CDR3 spans 15 residues. The trim removed 2 bases at V and 2 bases at J, leaving 4 bases unmatched. CDR3 DNA: TGCGCCAGCAGCCAACCGACAGGGGAGAACTATGGCTACACCTTC. Residues: CASSQPTGENYGYTF.

The V and J genes are TRBV19 and TRBJ1-4; D may be TRBD1 (6 bases). This CDR3 region has 15 residues. Trimming took 5 bases from V and 8 from J, leaving 18 bases between them. Looked up from germline, CDR1 is LNHDA and CDR2 is SQIVND (reference sequence). CDR3 DNA sequence: TGTGCCAGTAGTCCCCGACAGGACGGCCGGGAAAAACTGTTTTTT. Translated, it gives CASSPRQDGREKLFF.

This clone was observed a few times. The genes are TRBV5-4 and TRBJ1-4; 9 bases agree with TRBD1. Germline-derived CDR1 and CDR2 are SGHNT and YYREEE (reference sequence). Unmatched junction bases numbered 8, after V lost 4 bases and J lost 4 bases. This CDR3 has 16 residues. The CDR3 nucleotides are TGTGCCAGCAGCGAGGGGACAGGGCGGGTTAATGAAAAACTGTTTTTT. Translation: CASSEGTGRVNEKLFF.

The chain employs TRBV7-2 and TRBJ2-2, with a tentative D call TRBD2 (6 bases). Looked up from germline, CDR1 is SGHTA and CDR2 is FQGNSA. CDR3 length equals 13 residues. Trimming shortened V by 3 bases and J by 5 bases, and 7 bases separated the two germline ends. The CDR3 reads CASSFRGTGELFF. Here the CDR3 DNA reads TGTGCCAGCAGCTTCCGGGGGACCGGGGAGCTGTTTTTT.

V usage is TRBV20-1 and J usage is TRBJ2-1, with D tentatively TRBD2 (5 bases). V was trimmed by 3 bases and J by 4 bases, leaving 7 bases between them. The CDR3 covers 12 residues. The germline V gene has CDR1 DFQATT and CDR2 SNEGSKA (reference sequence). The CDR3 nucleotides are TGCAGTGCTAGTCGCGGGTACAATGAGCAGTTCTTC. Translated: CSASRGYNEQFF.

V and J are TRBV5-1 and TRBJ2-5; D remains unclear. V lost 5 bases to trimming and J lost 0 bases, with 5 bases between them. Germline-derived CDR1 and CDR2 are SGHRS and YFSETQ. CDR3 length equals 12 residues. CDR3 in DNA: TGCGCCAGCAGATATGACCAAGAGACCCAGTACTTC. Its protein is CASRYDQETQYF. Variable domain in full (rest from reference TRBV5-1 and TRBJ2-5): KAGVTQTPRYLIKTRGQQVTLSCSPISGHRSVSWYQQTPGQGLQFLFEYFSETQRNKGNFPGRFSGRQFSNSRSEMNVSTLELGDSALYLCASRYDQETQYFGPGTRLLVL.

This clone came up once. This sequence joins TRBV30 and TRBJ1-6; 10 bases are shared with TRBD1. In germline, CDR1 is GTSNPN, CDR2 SVGIG (reference sequence). This CDR3 has 15 amino acids. With 5 bases clipped from V and 7 bases from J, the junction kept 8 bases outside the gene matches. Here the CDR3 reads CAWGPRDRGNSPLHF. The CDR3 DNA sequence: TGTGCCTGGGGACCACGGGACAGGGGAAATTCACCCCTCCACTTT.

This sequence joins TRBV9 and TRBJ2-1; possibly TRBD2 for D (7 bases). The ends were cut back, 7 bases at V and 2 bases at J, with 13 bases in the middle. Germline V lookup: CDR1 SGDLS, CDR2 YYNGEE. The CDR3 runs 14 residues. The CDR3 nucleotides read TGTGCCAGCCAACGGGGGGCCGCCTACAATGAGCAGTTCTTC. It specifies CASQRGAAYNEQFF.

This clone appeared a single time. V usage is TRBV28 and J usage is TRBJ1-1; possibly TRBD1 for D (6 bases). CDR3 length: 14 residues. The V gene's germline CDR1 is MDHEN and CDR2 SYDVKM. Trimming stripped 7 bases from V and 4 bases from J, with 16 bases between. The CDR3 nucleotides read TGTGCCAGCAATCCGGCAGGGGTTGGCACTGAAGCTTTCTTT. This gives the protein CASNPAGVGTEAFF.

CDR3 residues: CAWSLRNQPQHF. The DNA for the CDR3 is TGTGCCTGGAGTCTCAGGAATCAGCCCCAGCATTTT. The chain carries TRBV30 and TRBJ1-5; D is ambiguous. The CDR3 spans 12 residues. V gave up 2 bases and J gave up 4 bases, with 6 bases separating them. Germline loops: CDR1 GTSNPN, CDR2 SVGIG (reference sequence).

The CDR3 DNA reads TGCGCCAGCAGCCTGGCTGGCGGGGAGCTGTTTTTT. Its protein product is CASSLAGGELFF. The chain uses TRBV4-1 and TRBJ2-2, with unresolved D. CDR1 is MGHRA, CDR2 YSYEKL, per germline. The CDR3 contains 12 residues. V was shortened by 4 bases and J by 7 bases, with 7 bases between the two germline ends.

This chain joins TRBV6-5 and TRBJ1-1, with D possibly being TRBD1 (6 bases). The CDR3 runs 13 residues. The germline V gene has CDR1 MNHEY and CDR2 SVGAGI. V was clipped by 5 bases and J by 6 bases, with 13 bases between them. The CDR3 loop reads CASSRTGISEAFF. CDR3 bases: TGTGCCAGCAGTCGTACAGGGATCTCTGAAGCTTTCTTT.

This clone was recorded at least ten times. V is TRBV12-3 or TRBV12-4 and J is TRBJ2-7, with a possible D match to TRBD1 (6 bases). V lost 7 bases, J lost 2 bases, and 12 bases lay in between. This CDR3 is built from 13 residues. The CDR3 DNA sequence: TGTGCCAGCACCCGGGACACAACCTACGAGCAGTACTTC. It is translated as CASTRDTTYEQYF.

Ten or more counts support this clone. The chain uses TRBV2 and TRBJ1-2; D not certain. Germline-derived CDR1 and CDR2 are SNHLY and FYNNEI. The germline V and J ends were trimmed by 11 bases and 5 bases, with 15 bases remaining between them. The CDR3 runs to 12 residues. In DNA, the CDR3 is TGTGCCGGCCACAGAATCTCATATGGCTACACCTTC. This translates into CAGHRISYGYTF.

Only one count was recorded for this clone. The chain recombines TRBV5-5 with TRBJ1-1; TRBD1 is a possible D gene (5 bases). V shed 5 bases and J shed 1 base, with 9 bases lying between them. The CDR3 loop spans 13 amino acids. CDR1 is SGHKS and CDR2 is YYEKEE in the germline V gene (reference sequence). This CDR3 is CASRYGQNTEAFF. In DNA, the CDR3 is TGTGCCAGCAGATACGGACAGAACACTGAAGCTTTCTTT.